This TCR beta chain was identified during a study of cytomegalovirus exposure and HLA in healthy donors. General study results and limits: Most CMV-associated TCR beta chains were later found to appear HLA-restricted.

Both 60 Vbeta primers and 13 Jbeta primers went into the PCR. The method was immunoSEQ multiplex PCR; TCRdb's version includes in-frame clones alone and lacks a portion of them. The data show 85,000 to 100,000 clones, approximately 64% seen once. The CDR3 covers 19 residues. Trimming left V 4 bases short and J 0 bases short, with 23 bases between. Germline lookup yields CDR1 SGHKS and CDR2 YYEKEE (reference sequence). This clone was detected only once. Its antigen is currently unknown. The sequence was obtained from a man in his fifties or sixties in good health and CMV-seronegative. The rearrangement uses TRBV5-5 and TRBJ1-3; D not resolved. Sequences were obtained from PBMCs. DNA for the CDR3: TGTGCCAGCAGCCGGAGGTATCAGTACGGCAGAACCTCTGGAAACACCATATATTTT. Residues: CASSRRYQYGRTSGNTIYF.